The clone carrying this T cell receptor beta chain came up a few times. These data come from a study of human T cells and chemical hapten exposure. About the research overall: Researchers reported sensitizing a 2 cm by 2 cm upper inner arm skin site with 2% DPC.

The CDR3 contains 14 residues. The junction had 9 bases not matched to a gene; V was cut back by 6 bases and J by 7 bases. The time point here: patch test 2, 6 weeks after DPC sensitization. Treatment reported: therapeutic diphenylcyclopropenone sensitization with weekly scalp DPC. TCRdb re-called the RACE reads with MiXCR, one entry per CDR3 protein. Among about 40,000 distinct CDR3 sequences listed, roughly 3.3% were seen once. The clonotype was recovered from a man aged 40-50 years with alopecia areata. Some clones in this sample may be carry-over from other donors' samples. The gene calls are TRBV12-3 or TRBV12-4 and TRBJ1-3; 7 positions match TRBD1. This sample comprised whole blood, obtained in connection with sensitization to the hapten diphenylcyclopropenone (DPC). For the CDR3, the DNA is TGTGCCAGCAGGGGTGACAGGGCGGACAACACCATATATTTT. Its translation: CASRGDRADNTIYF.